This TCR beta chain stems from a study of CXCR3-negative and CXCR3-positive naive CD8 T cells. The CDR3 consists of 16 residues. Germline CDR1 is DFQATT and CDR2 is SNEGSKA (reference sequence). UMI-labeled 5' RACE yielded the TRB cDNA libraries. TCRdb reworked the 5' RACE reads into one entry per CDR3 protein, no DNA. The sample holds tens of thousands of distinct CDR3 sequences. The TCR was taken from a human donor in good health. Some clones in this sample may be carry-over from other donors' samples. This chain joins TRBV20-1 and TRBJ2-7; TCRdb reports TRBD1, a call that lacks DNA to check it against. Sequenced input: naive CXCR3- CD8+ T cells from blood. Noted subset: CD45RO-CCR7+CD27+CD95- naive CD8+ T cells lacking CXCR3 (TNR3-). The CDR3 loop is CSARTPDSVLPYEQYF.